Below are 11 T cell receptor beta chains sequenced from a single sample in a study of OX40 agonist ivuxolimab in advanced cancers. Assay used: immunoSEQ multiplex PCR; TCRdb lists only in-frame clones, some missing. The top ten hold 9% to 10% of the sample, which has over 45,000 clones, around 83% seen once. Sequencing was performed on CD4+ or CD8+ T cells sorted from blood, taken in a trial of the OX40 agonist ivuxolimab. The source of these receptors is an adult with an advanced solid tumor such as melanoma, head and neck, liver or kidney cancer.

This clone has only one observation. V gene TRBV14 combines with J gene TRBJ2-7; D call uncertain. The CDR3 spans 13 residues. Trimming removed 4 bases from V and 6 bases from J, with 13 bases in between. CDR1 SGHDN and CDR2 FVKESK come from the germline V gene. This CDR3 is CASSPDFRSEQYF. The CDR3 region has the DNA TGTGCCAGCAGCCCGGATTTCAGGTCCGAGCAGTACTTC.

The chain carries TRBV5-1 and TRBJ2-1, with 8 positions matching TRBD1. Trimming took 2 bases from V and 3 from J; bases not matched to a gene: 4. This CDR3 is built from 15 residues. The germline CDR1 and CDR2 sequences are SGHRS and YFSETQ. CDR3 DNA: TGCGCCAGCAGCTTTTCTGGACAGGGCTACAATGAGCAGTTCTTC. Amino acids: CASSFSGQGYNEQFF.

This clone appeared a few times. This chain links TRBV7-9 with TRBJ1-1; TRBD1 matches at 8 bases. This CDR3 has 14 residues. CDR1 SEHNR and CDR2 FQNEAQ come from the germline V gene (reference sequence). V was clipped by 3 bases and J by 3 bases; unmatched bases: 3. CDR3 nucleotides: TGTGCCAGCAGCTTGAAGGACAGGGACACTGAAGCTTTCTTT. It translates to CASSLKDRDTEAFF.

A single count supports this clone. The sample carries other DNA sequences with the same CDR3. J is TRBJ2-1 and V is TRBV30; 8 positions agree with TRBD2. The CDR3 is made up of 14 amino acids. Looked up from germline, CDR1 is GTSNPN and CDR2 is SVGIG (reference sequence). V lost 2 bases, J lost 4 bases, and 4 bases stayed unmatched. The CDR3 protein is CAWSRGGLYNEQFF. Here the CDR3 DNA reads TGTGCCTGGAGTCGCGGGGGGCTTTACAATGAGCAGTTCTTC.

This clone has just a few counts. The chain is built from TRBV6-1 and TRBJ2-2; D gene ambiguous. This CDR3 is built from 13 residues. Germline-derived CDR1 and CDR2 are MNHNS and SASEGT. V lost 4 bases and J 6 bases, leaving 9 bases between the germline ends. CDR3 loop: CASSVSAAGELFF. The CDR3 DNA is TGTGCCAGCAGTGTCAGCGCCGCCGGGGAGCTGTTTTTT.

The chain combines TRBV29-1 with TRBJ1-5; 9 nucleotides line up with TRBD1. The CDR3 is 13 residues long. Germline V gene data show CDR1 as SQVTM and CDR2 as ANQGSEA. With 8 bases clipped from V and 3 bases from J, the junction kept 5 bases outside the gene matches. The CDR3 DNA sequence: TGCAGCATTCGGACAGGGGCCAATCAGCCCCAGCATTTT. Amino acid sequence: CSIRTGANQPQHF.

In nucleotides, the CDR3 is TGTGCCAGCAGCGACGGACTAGCGGTGATTGAGAGCTCCTACGAGCAGTACTTC. Its translation: CASSDGLAVIESSYEQYF. The chain combines TRBV6-9 with TRBJ2-7; 10 bases agree with TRBD2. CDR1 and CDR2 (germline): MNHGY, SVAAGI. CDR3 size: 18 residues. V was pared by 6 bases and J by 0 bases, with 14 bases of the junction left unmatched.

The rearrangement uses TRBV7-9 and TRBJ1-6, with 7 nucleotides matching TRBD1. The CDR3 runs to 17 residues. Germline loops: CDR1 SEHNR, CDR2 FQNEAQ (reference sequence). V dropped 5 bases and J dropped 8; count of bases not matched to a gene: 15. In DNA, the CDR3 is TGTGCCAGCAGCCCCCGGGACAGTCTCTGGGCGGATTCACCCCTCCACTTT. This codes for CASSPRDSLWADSPLHF.

Details on this clone: Other DNA sequences in this specimen translate into the identical CDR3. CDR3 residues: CASSAEETQYF. DNA of the CDR3: TGTGCCAGTAGCGCAGAAGAGACCCAGTACTTC. The chain couples TRBV19 to TRBJ2-5; D gene unclear. The CDR3 runs 11 residues. With 6 bases removed from V and 3 bases from J, the gap between germline ends came to 5 bases. Germline V gene lookup returns CDR1 LNHDA and CDR2 SQIVND (reference sequence).

This clone was recorded once. The chain employs TRBV6-6 and TRBJ2-7; no definite D call. The CDR3 has 15 amino acids. In germline, CDR1 is MNHNY, CDR2 SVGAGI (reference sequence). V was clipped by 6 bases and J by 0 bases, with 15 bases between them. The CDR3 loop is CASSPSWTVSYEQYF. As DNA, the CDR3 is TGTGCCAGCAGCCCCTCTTGGACGGTCTCCTACGAGCAGTACTTC.

This clone was observed once. This chain connects TRBV30 to TRBJ1-1; 7 bases fit TRBD1. J lost 8 bases, V lost 0 bases, and 9 bases had no gene match. CDR1 is GTSNPN and CDR2 is SVGIG in the germline V gene (reference sequence). The length of the CDR3 is 14 residues. The CDR3 DNA sequence: TGTGCCTGGAGTGTTGGGGATTCGGGACAGGAAGCTTTCTTT. Protein product: CAWSVGDSGQEAFF.